This T cell receptor beta chain was sequenced in a study of CD8+CD57+ T cells in acquired aplastic anemia. Deletions cut 0 bases from V and 2 bases from J, with 11 bases between. CDR1 is LNHNV and CDR2 is YYDKDF in the germline V gene (reference sequence). CDR3 size: 15 residues. This clonotype was seen many times. Genomic DNA provided the template from which TCR beta VDJ and CDR3 profiles were obtained. Via MiXCR, TCRdb re-called the reads, giving one row per CDR3 protein. The table shows about 210,000 distinct CDR3 sequences, with about a third occurring only once. The sequenced sample was sorted CD4+, CD8+, or CD8+CD57+ T cells (not recorded which) from PBMCs. This sequence was found in a human donor in good health, serving as a control. This rearrangement joins TRBV15 to TRBJ2-7; tentative D call: TRBD2 (6 bases). The CDR3 nucleotides read TGTGCCACCAGCAGAGATGATAGCGGAACCTACGAGCAGTACTTC. This sequence encodes CATSRDDSGTYEQYF.